This T cell receptor (beta chain) was sequenced in a study of blood T cells in healthy people across ages. Findings and limits, study-wide: TCR beta diversity was tightly associated with the proportion of naive T cells.

The CDR3 consists of 16 residues. Germline assignment: CDR1 KGHDR and CDR2 SFDVKD. J was trimmed by 3 bases and V by 5 bases; bases with no gene match: 11. It was with a sample-barcoded 5' primer and a J-beta primer mix that a second PCR of roughly 7 to 12 cycles was run. TCRdb reanalysed the 5' RACE reads using MiXCR and keeps one entry per CDR3 protein. The table shows approximately 1,700,000 distinct CDR3 sequences, with around 42% occurring only once. Regarding this clonotype: Its antigen is not known.

The genes are TRBV24-1 and TRBJ2-7; 8 bases are shared with TRBD1. The receptor's source is a human donor in good health. Sequenced material: blood. This CDR3 reads CATSGTGTGSFYEQYF. DNA for the CDR3: TGTGCCACCAGTGGTACCGGGACAGGTTCTTTCTACGAGCAGTACTTC.